The 28 T cell receptor beta chains below come from one sample, sequenced in a study of cytomegalovirus exposure and HLA in healthy donors. A multiplex PCR was run with 60 Vbeta primers and 13 Jbeta primers. Profiling relied on immunoSEQ multiplex PCR, and the TCRdb table lists in-frame clones only, not all of them. The data hold around 170,000 clones, with around 80% observed a single time. Sequencing was performed on PBMCs. The receptor set was obtained from a woman aged 50 to 60 in good health and CMV-seropositive.

The rearrangement links TRBV11-1 to TRBJ1-2; TRBD1 matches 9 bases. Germline trimming cut 2 bases from V and 3 bases from J; bases unmatched to any gene: 4. Germline V gene data show CDR1 as SGHAT and CDR2 as FQDESV (reference sequence). There are 15 residues in the CDR3. CDR3 in DNA: TGTGCCAGCAGCTTAATACAGGGGGCAGACTATGGCTACACCTTC. This translates into CASSLIQGADYGYTF. The full variable domain, rest sourced from reference TRBV11-1 and TRBJ1-2, is EAEVAQSPRYKITEKSQAVAFWCDPISGHATLYWYRQILGQGPELLVQFQDESVVDDSQLPKDRFSAERLKGVDSTLKIQPAELGDSAMYLCASSLIQGADYGYTFGSGTRLTVV.

A few counts support this clone. In nucleotides, the CDR3 is TGTGCCAGCAGCCGGGACAGGGGGCGAAACATTCAGTACTTC. Translation: CASSRDRGRNIQYF. The V call is TRBV28, the J call TRBJ2-4; TRBD1 matches 12 bases. CDR3 size: 14 residues. Per germline, CDR1 MDHEN and CDR2 SYDVKM. With V trimmed by 6 bases and J by 6 bases, 3 bases remained unmatched.

The V gene is TRBV7-3, the J gene TRBJ2-2, with D perhaps matching TRBD2 (6 bases). Germline-derived CDR1 and CDR2 are SGHTA and FQGTGA. V was trimmed by 8 bases and J by 2 bases, leaving 15 bases between them. This CDR3 has 15 amino acids. The CDR3 nucleotides are TGTGCCAGCGGCTATAGGGAGGCAAACACCGGGGAGCTGTTTTTT. The encoded protein is CASGYREANTGELFF.

This chain connects TRBV4-3 to TRBJ2-7, with D maybe TRBD2 (8 bases). In germline, CDR1 is LGHNA, CDR2 YSLEER. This CDR3 comprises 14 residues. The V and J ends lost 4 bases and 5 bases respectively, with 15 bases between them. The CDR3 protein is CASSPDRRGDEQYF. The CDR3 bases are TGCGCCAGCAGCCCGGACAGGCGGGGGGACGAGCAGTACTTC.

The chain employs TRBV19 and TRBJ1-1, with 8 bases aligning to TRBD1. The CDR3 has 14 amino acids. CDR1 and CDR2 from the germline V gene are LNHDA and SQIVND (reference sequence). V dropped 7 bases and J dropped 4; count of bases not matched to a gene: 8. In DNA, the CDR3 is TGTGCCAGTACAAGACAGGGGAAGGTCACTGAAGCTTTCTTT. This translates into CASTRQGKVTEAFF.

The chain joins TRBV11-2 to TRBJ2-2; 9 positions match TRBD1. The V gene's germline CDR1 is SGHAT and CDR2 FQNNGV. V lost 4 bases to trimming and J lost 0 bases; unmatched junction nucleotides: 0. The CDR3 spans 15 residues. The chain's CDR3 is CASSWDRANTGELFF. The CDR3 DNA reads as TGTGCCAGCAGCTGGGACAGGGCGAACACCGGGGAGCTGTTTTTT.

The chain carries TRBV4-3 and TRBJ2-5; 9 bases agree with TRBD1. This CDR3 is built from 18 residues. Germline CDR1 LGHNA, CDR2 YSLEER. J gave up 1 base and V 2 bases, and 11 bases lay outside the gene matches. CDR3 loop: CASSQSWAGTGFQETQYF. As DNA, the CDR3 is TGCGCCAGCAGCCAATCTTGGGCCGGGACAGGGTTCCAAGAGACCCAGTACTTC.

J is TRBJ2-2 and V is TRBV7-9; 11 bases agree with TRBD2. V shed 5 bases and J 8 bases; nucleotides not matched to a gene: 16. The germline V gene encodes CDR1 SEHNR and CDR2 FQNEAQ (reference sequence). The CDR3 extends over 18 amino acids. For the CDR3, the DNA is TGTGCCAGCAGCCTTCGTGCAGGGACTAGCGGCGGGGGAGGGGAGCTGTTTTTT. Translation: CASSLRAGTSGGGGELFF.

A note on this clone: Since the CDR3 does not end with the conserved phenylalanine or tryptophan, this likely comes from a read error. The rearrangement joins TRBV11-2 to TRBJ1-5; D possibly corresponds to TRBD1 (6 bases). The CDR3 runs to 15 residues. CDR1 and CDR2 from the germline V gene are SGHAT and FQNNGV. Trimming pared 1 base from V and 4 bases from J, leaving 11 bases between. Here the CDR3 reads CASSLGRGLNQPQHL. CDR3 nucleotides: TGTGCCAGCAGCTTAGGCAGGGGCCTTAATCAGCCCCAGCATCTT.

In the case of this clone: The junction differs from germline at one of its ends, possibly a read error. This chain connects TRBV7-7 to TRBJ1-1; a possible D gene is TRBD1 (6 bases). Looked up from germline, CDR1 is SSHAT and CDR2 is FNYEAQ (reference sequence). There are 15 residues in the CDR3. Here the CDR3 DNA reads TGTGCTAGCAGCTCCGCTCCCCCAGGGGCGGGTGAAGCTTTCTTT. Its protein is CASSSAPPGAGEAFF.

This sequence joins TRBV19 and TRBJ2-6; no clear D. The CDR3 runs 14 residues. Looked up from germline, CDR1 is LNHDA and CDR2 is SQIVND (reference sequence). V gave up 10 bases and J gave up 0 bases, with 10 bases separating them. In DNA form, the CDR3 reads TGTGCCACCTCTAGACGCTCTGGGGCCAACGTCCTGACTTTC. It specifies CATSRRSGANVLTF.

The V gene is TRBV18, the J gene TRBJ1-4; the D gene is possibly TRBD1 (5 bases). Germline V gene sequence: CDR1 KGHSH, CDR2 LQKENI. Trimming removed 1 base at V and 0 bases at J, with 12 bases between. The CDR3 runs 17 residues. The CDR3 loop reads CASSPRQPGATNEKLFF. In nucleotides, the CDR3 is TGTGCCAGCTCACCACGACAGCCGGGCGCAACTAATGAAAAACTGTTTTTT.

The genes are TRBV18 and TRBJ1-1, with 9 bases matching TRBD1. The V segment lost 4 bases and the J segment 2 bases; nucleotides outside the gene matches: 17. CDR3 length: 19 residues. The germline gives CDR1 KGHSH, CDR2 LQKENI. For the CDR3, the DNA is TGTGCCAGCTCACTATTGGCCGGGCGGACAGGGGCGCAAAACACTGAAGCTTTCTTT. Its protein is CASSLLAGRTGAQNTEAFF.

V is TRBV15 and J is TRBJ2-5, with TRBD2 matching over 8 bases. This CDR3 comprises 15 residues. Germline assignment: CDR1 LNHNV and CDR2 YYDKDF (reference sequence). V dropped 5 bases and J dropped 5; count of bases not matched to a gene: 10. This chain's CDR3 is CATSLAGGRWETQYF. The CDR3 DNA reads TGTGCCACCAGCCTCGCGGGGGGTCGGTGGGAGACCCAGTACTTC.

The chain carries TRBV11-2 and TRBJ2-2; a weak D match, TRBD1 (6 bases). The ends were cut back, 5 bases at V and 6 bases at J, with 13 bases in the middle. The CDR3 contains 14 residues. The V gene's germline CDR1 is SGHAT and CDR2 FQNNGV. CDR3: CASSRSRTAGELFF. For the CDR3, the DNA is TGTGCCAGCAGCCGCTCCAGGACAGCCGGGGAGCTGTTTTTT.

This clone appeared a single time. One junction end does not reproduce the germline sequence, and a read error may be involved. CDR3 nucleotides: TGTTCCAGCAGCCCCCTTTACGAGCAGTACTTC. This sequence encodes CSSSPLYEQYF. V gene TRBV7-9 combines with J gene TRBJ2-7, with D uncertain. CDR3 length: 11 amino acids. Germline CDR1 SEHNR, CDR2 FQNEAQ (reference sequence).

The V call is TRBV11-3, the J call TRBJ2-7; 10 nucleotides agree with TRBD1. The CDR3 is 16 amino acids. Losses at the gene ends were 1 base for V and 5 bases for J; bases not matched to a gene: 8. Germline lookup yields CDR1 SGHNT and CDR2 YENEEA. The CDR3: CASSLGSGTGDHEQYF. For the CDR3, the DNA is TGTGCCAGCAGCTTAGGTTCCGGGACAGGGGACCACGAGCAGTACTTC.

CDR3 nucleotide sequence: TGTGCCAGCAGTTTGGGAGGCCCTTATAGCTCCTACGAGCAGTACTTC. Its translation: CASSLGGPYSSYEQYF. The chain uses TRBV6-5 and TRBJ2-7, with D maybe TRBD2 (6 bases). The CDR3 runs 16 residues. CDR1 and CDR2 from the germline V gene are MNHEY and SVGAGI. Between the trimmed V and J ends, which lost 4 bases and 0 bases, there was a span of 16 bases.

The rearrangement links TRBV28 to TRBJ1-6; no reliable D call. V lost 6 bases to trimming and J lost 7 bases, with 10 bases between them. Germline V gene lookup returns CDR1 MDHEN and CDR2 SYDVKM. The CDR3 has 13 residues. CDR3 region: CASRRVRNSPLHF. In DNA form, the CDR3 reads TGTGCCAGCAGGCGAGTGCGAAATTCACCCCTCCACTTT.

This chain uses TRBV21-1 with TRBJ2-1; the table's TRBD1 call for D was not verified on the DNA. TRBV21-1 is listed as a pseudogene. This CDR3 has 17 residues. Here the CDR3 DNA reads TGTGCCAGCAGCAAAGAACAGGGGCCCAGAGTCCACAATGGGCAGTTCTTC. This sequence encodes CASSKEQGPRVHNGQFF.

This clone came up a few times. V gene TRBV10-3 combines with J gene TRBJ2-3; TRBD2 matches 10 bases. V was pared by 3 bases and J by 2 bases, with 5 bases of the junction left unmatched. Per the germline V gene, CDR1 is ENHRY and CDR2 is SYGVKD. CDR3 length: 16 residues. CDR3 protein: CAISEGAGGTTDTQYF. CDR3 DNA: TGTGCCATCAGTGAAGGAGCGGGGGGGACCACAGATACGCAGTATTTT.

In nucleotides, the CDR3 is TGTGCCAGCAGCTTGGGGGCCAATTTGGATACGCAGTATTTT. Protein product: CASSLGANLDTQYF. The rearrangement joins TRBV7-2 to TRBJ2-3; D perhaps matches TRBD1 (6 bases). This CDR3 region has 14 residues. Per the germline V gene, CDR1 is SGHTA and CDR2 is FQGNSA. V lost 3 bases and J 6 bases, leaving 13 bases between the germline ends.

This clone was seen a single time. The junction does not match germline at one end; this may be a read error. The chain combines TRBV7-9 with TRBJ1-2, with D tentatively TRBD1 (5 bases). CDR1 is SEHNR, CDR2 FQNEAQ, per germline (reference sequence). The CDR3 totals 13 residues. CDR3 sequence: CASRLDRSYGYTF. CDR3 nucleotide sequence: TGTGCCAGCAGATTAGACAGATCCTATGGCTACACCTTC.

The chain has TRBV28 and TRBJ1-5; no reliable D call. Germline-derived CDR1 and CDR2 are MDHEN and SYDVKM. This CDR3 has 18 amino acids. V was cut by 3 bases and J by 2 bases, with 20 bases left in between. DNA of the CDR3: TGTGCCAGCAGTTTTTACCCCTCGTACCGGGAAGGCAATCAGCCCCAGCATTTT. This codes for CASSFYPSYREGNQPQHF.

This clone was detected only once. The chain couples TRBV5-1 to TRBJ2-1, with 8 positions matching TRBD1. Trimming took 3 bases from V and 8 from J; bases not matched to a gene: 16. The V gene's germline CDR1 is SGHRS and CDR2 YFSETQ. There are 17 residues in the CDR3. The CDR3 coding sequence is TGCGCCAGCAGCTCTACAGCCGGACAGGGTGGTCGCGATGAGCAGTTCTTC. This gives the protein CASSSTAGQGGRDEQFF.

The chain carries TRBV10-1 and TRBJ2-6, with a possible D match to TRBD2 (5 bases). Trimming removed 10 bases at V and 0 bases at J, with 31 bases between. The CDR3 is 21 residues long. The germline gives CDR1 WNHNN, CDR2 SYGVQD (reference sequence). Here the CDR3 DNA reads TGCGCCATCCGATTCGGATCTCACAACTCCCCTACTAGCTCTGGGGCCAACGTCCTGACTTTC. It specifies CAIRFGSHNSPTSSGANVLTF.

The chain recombines TRBV28 with TRBJ1-6; 7 bases line up with TRBD1. The J segment lost 11 bases and the V segment lost 2 bases, leaving 6 bases of the junction unmatched. The CDR3 spans 14 residues. Germline V gene lookup returns CDR1 MDHEN and CDR2 SYDVKM. This CDR3 reads CASSLMTGLPPLHF. As DNA, the CDR3 is TGTGCCAGCAGTTTAATGACAGGGCTGCCACCCCTCCACTTT. The entire variable domain, with the rest obtained from reference TRBV28 and TRBJ1-6, is as follows: DVKVTQSSRYLVKRTGEKVFLECVQDMDHENMFWYRQDPGLGLRLIYFSYDVKMKEKGDIPEGYSVSREKKERFSLILESASTNQTSMYLCASSLMTGLPPLHFGNGTRLTVT.

In this sample, this clone turned up a few times. The chain has TRBV5-5 and TRBJ2-1, with D maybe TRBD2 (5 bases). CDR1 and CDR2 from the germline V gene are SGHKS and YYEKEE (reference sequence). The CDR3 has 15 residues. V lost 3 bases and J lost 8, with 18 bases in between. The CDR3 is CASSSGPGRRDEQFF. The CDR3 nucleotides read TGTGCCAGCAGCTCGGGTCCGGGAAGAAGGGATGAGCAGTTCTTC.